The 16 T cell receptor beta chains below all came from one sample that was sequenced in a study of T cells after yellow fever vaccination. Using its own MiXCR run on the 5' RACE reads, TCRdb lists one record per CDR3 protein. The sample yields 15,000 or so distinct CDR3 sequences, 7.3% seen once. Material: PBMCs, either bulk or a sorted T-cell subset (CD4+, CD8+, memory, or dextramer-sorted; not recorded which), obtained on the day of the yellow fever booster vaccination. The source is a man aged 18 to 29 who received the YFV17D yellow fever vaccine.

The chain uses TRBV20-1 and TRBJ2-3, with a weak D call TRBD2 (6 bases). V was trimmed by 7 bases and J by 2 bases, leaving 16 bases between them. The CDR3 is 14 residues long. The germline gives CDR1 DFQATT, CDR2 SNEGSKA (reference sequence). CDR3 bases: TGCAGTGGTGGTAGCGGTGTTACCACAGATACGCAGTATTTT. Translating gives CSGGSGVTTDTQYF.

This clonotype was picked up many times. The rearrangement joins TRBV20-1 to TRBJ2-1; weak D call: TRBD2 (6 bases). The germline V gene has CDR1 DFQATT and CDR2 SNEGSKA (reference sequence). This CDR3 contains 11 residues. V lost 2 bases, J lost 8 bases, and 7 bases lay in between. The CDR3 DNA reads as TGCAGTGCTAGAAGGGAGGATGAGCAGTTCTTC. Its protein is CSARREDEQFF.

This clonotype appeared many times. The gene calls are TRBV4-3 and TRBJ2-3; 10 bases are shared with TRBD2. Germline CDR1 reads LGHNA; CDR2 reads YSLEER. V was pared by 3 bases and J by 5 bases, with 8 bases of the junction left unmatched. The CDR3 totals 16 residues. The CDR3 here is CASSQFSGGRGDTQYF. CDR3 bases: TGCGCCAGCAGCCAGTTTAGCGGGGGGCGTGGAGATACGCAGTATTTT.

At least ten counts were recorded for this clonotype. The V gene is TRBV2, the J gene TRBJ1-2; D is undetermined. The CDR3 is 12 amino acids. Germline V lookup: CDR1 SNHLY, CDR2 FYNNEI. Trimming took 1 base from V and 8 from J, leaving 8 bases between them. The CDR3 DNA reads as TGTGCCAGCAGTGAAGTTGAGGGCGGCTACACCTTC. Protein sequence: CASSEVEGGYTF.

This clonotype was detected ten times or more. The chain combines TRBV11-2 with TRBJ2-1; 7 positions match TRBD1. CDR3 length equals 15 residues. V was pared by 1 base and J by 6 bases, with 6 bases of the junction left unmatched. Germline V gives CDR1 SGHAT, CDR2 FQNNGV. The CDR3 DNA follows: TGTGCCAGCAGCTTAGGGTGGACAGGTATCAATGAGCAGTTCTTC. This codes for CASSLGWTGINEQFF.

This clonotype was seen many times. The J gene is TRBJ1-1, the V gene TRBV5-1, with D possibly being TRBD1 (5 bases). This CDR3 spans 15 amino acids. Trimming shortened V by 0 bases and J by 1 base, and 10 bases separated the two germline ends. In germline, CDR1 is SGHRS, CDR2 YFSETQ. CDR3 nucleotide sequence: TGCGCCAGCAGCTTGGAGGGGCGTTCGAACACTGAAGCTTTCTTT. The encoded protein is CASSLEGRSNTEAFF.

Ten or more counts support this clonotype. The CDR3 DNA is TGCGCCAGCAGCCAAGCCAGGAGCTCCTATAATTCACCCCTCCACTTT. Its translation is CASSQARSSYNSPLHF. The chain has TRBV4-3 and TRBJ1-6; D remains unclear. Germline V lookup: CDR1 LGHNA, CDR2 YSLEER. V dropped 1 base and J dropped 0 bases, with 7 bases sitting between them. This CDR3 region has 16 residues.

This chain links TRBV12-3 or TRBV12-4 with TRBJ2-3; D gene uncertain. V dropped 11 bases and J dropped 1 base, with 13 bases sitting between them. The CDR3 length is 13 residues. The CDR3 protein is CAVAGRRTDTQYF. CDR3 bases: TGTGCCGTAGCAGGTCGGCGCACAGATACGCAGTATTTT.

The sample holds many counts of this clonotype. This chain connects TRBV10-3 to TRBJ2-2, with D perhaps being TRBD1 or TRBD2 (5 bases each). Trimming removed 4 bases from V and 3 bases from J, with 9 bases in between. The germline CDR1 and CDR2 sequences are ENHRY and SYGVKD. The CDR3 is made up of 14 amino acids. CDR3 coding DNA: TGTGCCATCAGTGCCGGGACGCACACCGGGGAGCTGTTTTTT. This codes for CAISAGTHTGELFF.

By sample share, this clonotype is medium-sized. This rearrangement joins TRBV6-6 to TRBJ1-1; 8 bases line up with TRBD1. The CDR3 has 13 amino acids. Germline V CDR1 and CDR2: MNHNY, SVGAGI (reference sequence). With V trimmed by 5 bases and J by 4 bases, 3 bases remained unmatched. The CDR3 DNA reads TGTGCCAGCAGTCGACAGGGGAGCACTGAAGCTTTCTTT. Translating gives CASSRQGSTEAFF.

This clonotype has at least ten counts. This chain uses TRBV29-1 with TRBJ1-5; D uncertain. The germline CDR1 and CDR2 sequences are SQVTM and ANQGSEA. The length of the CDR3 is 16 residues. The CDR3 sequence: CTPPPSTRWGNQPQHF. DNA for the CDR3: TGCACCCCCCCCCCTTCCACCCGATGGGGCAATCAGCCCCAGCATTTT.

This clonotype was counted at least ten times. The rearrangement uses TRBV4-2 and TRBJ2-1; the match to TRBD2 covers 7 bases. V was pared by 3 bases and J by 8 bases, with 10 bases of the junction left unmatched. Germline CDR1 reads LGHNA; CDR2 reads YNFKEQ. This CDR3 comprises 15 residues. The CDR3 reads CASSQSRGLSYEQFF. In nucleotides, the CDR3 is TGTGCCAGCAGCCAGTCTCGGGGACTATCCTATGAGCAGTTCTTC.

This clonotype is deemed medium-sized. V is TRBV3-2 and J is TRBJ2-7; the listed D gene, TRBD1, was not tested against the DNA. TRBV3-2 is described as a pseudogene. The CDR3 consists of 11 residues. The CDR3 DNA is TGTGCCAGCAGCACCCCGGGACAGCAGTACGTC. Translating gives CASSTPGQQYV.

The table lists this clonotype with many counts. The chain combines TRBV4-3 with TRBJ2-5; D remains unclear. V was shortened by 0 bases and J by 5 bases, with 13 bases between the two germline ends. This CDR3 has 15 residues. CDR1 is LGHNA, CDR2 YSLEER, per germline. The DNA for the CDR3 is TGCGCCAGCAGCCAAGATTTCTTCGGCGTGGAGACCCAGTACTTC. Translation: CASSQDFFGVETQYF.

By share, this clonotype counts as medium-sized. This rearrangement joins TRBV5-1 to TRBJ1-6, with unresolved D. In germline, CDR1 is SGHRS, CDR2 YFSETQ. This CDR3 is built from 15 residues. V gave up 0 bases and J gave up 7 bases, with 11 bases separating them. CDR3 region: CASSLGASYNSPLHF. The CDR3 DNA is TGCGCCAGCAGCTTGGGGGCGTCTTACAATTCACCCCTCCACTTT.

This clonotype was observed many times. The chain joins TRBV5-5 to TRBJ1-4; D is undetermined. Germline values: CDR1 SGHKS, CDR2 YYEKEE (reference sequence). V dropped 0 bases and J dropped 8 bases, with 11 bases sitting between them. The CDR3 extends over 14 amino acids. The CDR3 reads CASSLAARPEKLFF. The CDR3 nucleotides read TGTGCCAGCAGCTTGGCCGCCAGACCAGAAAAACTGTTTTTT.